These T cell receptor beta chains were read from a single sample in a study of graft-versus-host responses after intestinal transplantation. Method: immunoSEQ multiplex PCR; TCRdb's copy keeps in-frame clones and lacks some. The sample holds about 37,000 clones, approximately 90% seen once. This specimen was ileum tissue, taken 200 to 210 days after intestinal transplant. The receptors derive from a human patient who received an intestinal transplant, so some T cells may come from the graft donor. Each CDR3 is given with its conserved first and last residue. D genes are given only for firm matches. Only part of the rows carry a size: once, few, many, or a class if the clone is expanded.

J	D	size	V	CDR3	DNA
TRBJ2-1	TRBD2	.	TRBV6-5	CASRRLAGGNEQFF	TGTGCCAGCAGGAGACTAGCGGGGGGAAATGAGCAGTTCTTC
TRBJ2-7	.	.	TRBV7-6	CASSLGVYRTARNEQYF	TGTGCCAGCAGCTTAGGTGTATATAGGACGGCTAGGAACGAGCAGTACTTC
TRBJ2-1	.	.	TRBV7-9	CASSLRGTANNEQFF	TGTGCCAGCAGCTTAAGGGGGACGGCTAACAATGAGCAGTTCTTC
TRBJ2-3	TRBD2	.	TRBV18	CASSYGTRRDTQYF	TGTGCCAGCTCCTATGGGACTAGGCGGGATACGCAGTATTTT
TRBJ2-7	.	few	TRBV7-9	CASSGTTYEQYF	TGTGCCAGCAGCGGGACCACCTACGAGCAGTACTTC
TRBJ2-3	.	.	TRBV4-1	CASSQDLAQYF	TGCGCCAGCAGCCAAGATTTGGCGCAGTATTTT
TRBJ2-1	.	.	TRBV28	CASSRQGGRANEQFF	TGTGCCAGCAGCCGACAGGGAGGGAGGGCCAATGAGCAGTTCTTC
TRBJ2-3	TRBD2	.	TRBV11-1	CASSLGGASGGRTDTQYF	TGTGCCAGCAGCTTAGGGGGGGCTAGCGGGGGGCGTACGGATACGCAGTATTTT
TRBJ1-5	TRBD1	.	TRBV2	CASSETGLNQPQHF	TGTGCCAGCAGTGAGACAGGGTTGAATCAGCCCCAGCATTTT
TRBJ2-1	TRBD1	.	TRBV6-1	CASSEWGQGARNEQFF	TGTGCCAGCAGTGAATGGGGACAGGGGGCTCGTAATGAGCAGTTCTTC
TRBJ2-7	.	.	TRBV28	CASSLSRGQYF	TGTGCCAGCAGTTTATCCCGGGGGCAGTACTTC
TRBJ2-3	.	.	TRBV2	CASSQPGGTQYF	TGTGCCAGCTCCCAACCAGGGGGGACGCAGTATTTT
TRBJ2-7	TRBD1	once	TRBV5-1	CASSPAGQEILLGYEQYF	TGCGCCAGCAGCCCAGCCGGACAGGAGATTCTTTTGGGCTACGAGCAGTACTTC
TRBJ1-4	.	.	TRBV5-5	CASSRRAVGTNEKLFF	TGTGCCAGCAGCAGGCGGGCTGTTGGAACTAATGAAAAACTGTTTTTT
TRBJ2-3	.	.	TRBV27	CASSSSGSQTTQYF	TGTGCCAGCAGTTCCTCGGGTTCACAGACTACGCAGTATTTT
TRBJ2-3	.	.	TRBV6-1	CASNRGRLRTDTQYF	TGTGCCAGCAACCGTGGCCGATTACGCACAGATACGCAGTATTTT
TRBJ2-1	TRBD2	.	TRBV7-9	CASSFIGLAGYNEQFF	TGTGCCAGCAGCTTTATCGGACTAGCGGGTTACAATGAGCAGTTCTTC
TRBJ1-3	TRBD1	.	TRBV2	CASSERGLHSGNTIYF	TGTGCCAGCAGTGAAAGGGGGCTCCACTCTGGAAACACCATATATTTT
TRBJ1-2	.	.	TRBV28	CASSLKLDPYGYTF	TGTGCCAGCAGTTTAAAGCTGGACCCCTATGGCTACACCTTC
TRBJ2-1	.	.	TRBV13	CASSLQQHSPNEQFF	TGTGCCAGCAGCTTACAACAGCACTCCCCCAATGAGCAGTTCTTC
TRBJ1-3	.	few	TRBV6-5	CASSYSVMNSGNTIYF	TGTGCCAGCAGTTACTCGGTTATGAACTCTGGAAACACCATATATTTT
TRBJ2-6	.	.	TRBV18	CASSPVFSGANVLTF	TGTGCCAGCTCACCAGTTTTCTCTGGGGCCAACGTCCTGACTTTC
TRBJ2-7	.	.	TRBV27	CASGQEYEQYF	TGTGCCAGCGGGCAGGAGTACGAGCAGTACTTC
TRBJ1-2	.	.	TRBV9	CASSVLDRRGDGYTF	TGTGCCAGCAGCGTACTCGACAGAAGGGGAGATGGCTACACCTTC
TRBJ2-7	.	.	TRBV28	CASSWDDYEQYF	TGTGCCAGCAGTTGGGACGACTACGAGCAGTACTTC
TRBJ2-2	.	.	TRBV5-1	CASSLLAVNTGELFF	TGCGCCAGCAGCTTGTTAGCGGTGAACACCGGGGAGCTGTTTTTT
TRBJ1-5	TRBD1	few	TRBV28	CASRGQGALQPQHF	TGTGCCAGCAGGGGACAGGGGGCTCTCCAGCCCCAGCATTTT
TRBJ2-7	.	.	TRBV27	CASSLIGDEQYF	TGTGCCAGCAGTTTGATTGGGGACGAGCAGTACTTC
TRBJ2-3	.	.	TRBV4-1	CASSHTARTVSTDTQYF	TGCGCCAGCAGCCATACGGCTAGGACAGTCTCCACAGATACGCAGTATTTT
TRBJ2-5	.	.	TRBV6-5	CASSYSAQKETQYF	TGTGCCAGCAGTTACTCGGCACAGAAAGAGACCCAGTACTTC
TRBJ2-7	TRBD1	.	TRBV29-1	CSVVGDRGLEQYF	TGCAGCGTTGTGGGTGACAGGGGGCTCGAGCAGTACTTC
TRBJ1-6	.	few	TRBV11-2	CASSRTERAPLHF	TGTGCCAGCAGCCGGACAGAGCGTGCACCCCTCCACTTT
TRBJ2-3	.	.	TRBV5-1	CASSSDRVSRDTQYF	TGCGCCAGCAGTTCGGATCGGGTGTCCCGGGATACGCAGTATTTT
TRBJ1-5	.	.	TRBV5-1	CASSFRSNQPQHF	TGCGCCAGCAGCTTTAGGAGCAATCAGCCCCAGCATTTT
TRBJ2-7	.	.	TRBV6-1	CASSGPYEQYF	TGTGCCAGCAGTGGACCCTACGAGCAGTACTTC
TRBJ1-1	.	.	TRBV4-1	CASSNVPGAGFEAFF	TGCGCCAGCAGCAATGTCCCCGGGGCCGGTTTCGAAGCTTTCTTT
TRBJ1-3	.	.	TRBV5-1	CASSLPRDTRSGNTIYF	TGCGCCAGCAGCTTGCCCCGGGACACCCGCTCTGGAAACACCATATATTTT
TRBJ2-4	.	.	TRBV7-3	CASSSRWDGVF	TGTGCCAGCAGCTCTCGATGGGACGGTGTTTTC